This TCR beta chain came from a study of memory B cells and T cells in multiple sclerosis. This clone has a single count. Its antigen remains unidentified. TCRdb keeps only in-frame clones here, not all; method: immunoSEQ multiplex PCR. The table includes around 14,000 clones, about 70% detected once. General study points: Normalization was needed because clone-set size differences affected shared clonotype counts.

Germline V CDR1 and CDR2: MNHNY, SVGAGI (reference sequence). The CDR3 contains 16 residues. J was trimmed by 4 bases and V by 2 bases; bases with no gene match: 8. The source of this sequence is a human donor with multiple sclerosis. Sequenced: memory (CD45RO+) CD4+ T cells from blood. The V gene is TRBV6-6, the J gene TRBJ2-5, with TRBD1 identical over 9 bases. The CDR3: CASSYAGGQGRETQYF. CDR3 DNA: TGTGCCAGCAGTTACGCCGGGGGACAGGGTCGAGAGACCCAGTACTTC.